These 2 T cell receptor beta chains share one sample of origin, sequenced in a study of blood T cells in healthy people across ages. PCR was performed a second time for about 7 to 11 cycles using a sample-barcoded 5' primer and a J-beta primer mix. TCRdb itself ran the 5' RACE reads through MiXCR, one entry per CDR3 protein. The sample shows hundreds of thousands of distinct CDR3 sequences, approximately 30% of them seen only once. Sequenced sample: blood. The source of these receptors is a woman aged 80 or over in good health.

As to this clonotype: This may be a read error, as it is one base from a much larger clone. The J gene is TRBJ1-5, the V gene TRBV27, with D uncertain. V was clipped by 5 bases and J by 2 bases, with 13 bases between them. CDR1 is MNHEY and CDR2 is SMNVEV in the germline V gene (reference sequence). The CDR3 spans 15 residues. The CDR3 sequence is CASSPYINGNQPQHF. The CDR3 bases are TGTGCCAGCAGTCCCTACATCAATGGCAATCAGCCCCAGCATTTT.

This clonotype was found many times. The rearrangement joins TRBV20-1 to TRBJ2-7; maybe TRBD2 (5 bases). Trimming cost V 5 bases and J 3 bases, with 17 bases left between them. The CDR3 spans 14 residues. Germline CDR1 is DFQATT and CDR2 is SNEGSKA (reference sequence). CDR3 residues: CSAGLGSGHYEQYF. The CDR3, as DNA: TGCAGTGCTGGACTGGGATCCGGTCACTACGAGCAGTACTTC.